The rows below give T cell receptor beta chains drawn from one sample of a study of tumor-infiltrating lymphocytes in primary liver carcinoma. TCRdb ran MiXCR on the multiplex PCR reads and lists one entry per CDR3 protein. The sample contains about 320,000 distinct CDR3 sequences, 50% to 60% of which appear only once. Sequencing was done on a sample of peripheral blood. The receptors come from a woman in her twenties or thirties with primary liver carcinoma and hepatitis B virus infection. The conserved cysteine and the conserved F or W are not part of the CDR3 here. Where a row states a size, it is once, few, many or the class of an expanded clone; other rows omit it.

.,TRBV12-5,VSGLQGQGEETQY
.,TRBV30,AWIRTGGSGELF
.,TRBV12-3/TRBV12-4,ASSSLSETQY
.,TRBV4-1,PSSQHPGQNQETQY
few,TRBV13,ASSSVGPGELF
.,TRBV18,ASSPISGTLSTDTQY
few,TRBV6-1,ASSESIAGLYEQY
once,TRBV11-1,AIRSASVVGETQY
few,TRBV6-2/TRBV6-3,ASTQDRVRSYEQY
.,TRBV7-8,ASSLGRLAGDEQF
.,TRBV6-5,ASTYGSFANTRELF
.,TRBV7-3,ASSLLVTGELF
.,TRBV6-2/TRBV6-3,ASTKWTGGAKETQY
.,TRBV29-1,SVRLLAGTNTQY
.,TRBV28,AGSWDGAYEQY
.,TRBV29-1,SVVIRLNTEAF
.,TRBV11-1,ASSPRVSNEQY
.,TRBV30,AWSSSETQY
.,TRBV6-2/TRBV6-3,ASIPASGGSYNEQF
.,TRBV29-1,SVEGTSGIQDAQY
.,TRBV12-3/TRBV12-4,ASSLRTRSATNEKLF
.,TRBV6-2/TRBV6-3,ASSYSNLAGGREQY
many,TRBV29-1,SVESDRQF
.,TRBV7-9,VSNPTMGQGTYEQY
.,TRBV11-2,ASASRPRTSTDTQY
.,TRBV4-1,VSSQLDRKNQPQH
few,TRBV6-5,ASSRSTAGIEQY
.,TRBV4-1,ASSTEGSGTGELF
many,TRBV11-3,ASSERGTILSGELF
.,TRBV7-8,ASSPTRARDYT
.,TRBV28,SSSFQGKNTQY